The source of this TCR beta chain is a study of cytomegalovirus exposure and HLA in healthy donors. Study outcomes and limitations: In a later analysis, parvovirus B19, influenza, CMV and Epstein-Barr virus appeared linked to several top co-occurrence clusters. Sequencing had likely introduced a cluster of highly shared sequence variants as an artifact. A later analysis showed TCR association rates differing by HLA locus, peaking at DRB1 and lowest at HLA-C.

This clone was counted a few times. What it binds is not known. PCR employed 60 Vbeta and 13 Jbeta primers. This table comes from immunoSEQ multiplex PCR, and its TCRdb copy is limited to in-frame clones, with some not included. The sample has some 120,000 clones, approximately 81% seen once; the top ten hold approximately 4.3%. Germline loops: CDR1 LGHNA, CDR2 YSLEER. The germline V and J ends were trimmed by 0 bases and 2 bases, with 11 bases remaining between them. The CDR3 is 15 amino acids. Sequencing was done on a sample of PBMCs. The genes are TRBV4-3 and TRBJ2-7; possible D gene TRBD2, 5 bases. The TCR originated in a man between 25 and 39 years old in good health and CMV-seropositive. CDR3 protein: CASSQDGFGAYEQYF. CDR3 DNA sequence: TGCGCCAGCAGCCAAGATGGTTTCGGGGCCTACGAGCAGTACTTC.